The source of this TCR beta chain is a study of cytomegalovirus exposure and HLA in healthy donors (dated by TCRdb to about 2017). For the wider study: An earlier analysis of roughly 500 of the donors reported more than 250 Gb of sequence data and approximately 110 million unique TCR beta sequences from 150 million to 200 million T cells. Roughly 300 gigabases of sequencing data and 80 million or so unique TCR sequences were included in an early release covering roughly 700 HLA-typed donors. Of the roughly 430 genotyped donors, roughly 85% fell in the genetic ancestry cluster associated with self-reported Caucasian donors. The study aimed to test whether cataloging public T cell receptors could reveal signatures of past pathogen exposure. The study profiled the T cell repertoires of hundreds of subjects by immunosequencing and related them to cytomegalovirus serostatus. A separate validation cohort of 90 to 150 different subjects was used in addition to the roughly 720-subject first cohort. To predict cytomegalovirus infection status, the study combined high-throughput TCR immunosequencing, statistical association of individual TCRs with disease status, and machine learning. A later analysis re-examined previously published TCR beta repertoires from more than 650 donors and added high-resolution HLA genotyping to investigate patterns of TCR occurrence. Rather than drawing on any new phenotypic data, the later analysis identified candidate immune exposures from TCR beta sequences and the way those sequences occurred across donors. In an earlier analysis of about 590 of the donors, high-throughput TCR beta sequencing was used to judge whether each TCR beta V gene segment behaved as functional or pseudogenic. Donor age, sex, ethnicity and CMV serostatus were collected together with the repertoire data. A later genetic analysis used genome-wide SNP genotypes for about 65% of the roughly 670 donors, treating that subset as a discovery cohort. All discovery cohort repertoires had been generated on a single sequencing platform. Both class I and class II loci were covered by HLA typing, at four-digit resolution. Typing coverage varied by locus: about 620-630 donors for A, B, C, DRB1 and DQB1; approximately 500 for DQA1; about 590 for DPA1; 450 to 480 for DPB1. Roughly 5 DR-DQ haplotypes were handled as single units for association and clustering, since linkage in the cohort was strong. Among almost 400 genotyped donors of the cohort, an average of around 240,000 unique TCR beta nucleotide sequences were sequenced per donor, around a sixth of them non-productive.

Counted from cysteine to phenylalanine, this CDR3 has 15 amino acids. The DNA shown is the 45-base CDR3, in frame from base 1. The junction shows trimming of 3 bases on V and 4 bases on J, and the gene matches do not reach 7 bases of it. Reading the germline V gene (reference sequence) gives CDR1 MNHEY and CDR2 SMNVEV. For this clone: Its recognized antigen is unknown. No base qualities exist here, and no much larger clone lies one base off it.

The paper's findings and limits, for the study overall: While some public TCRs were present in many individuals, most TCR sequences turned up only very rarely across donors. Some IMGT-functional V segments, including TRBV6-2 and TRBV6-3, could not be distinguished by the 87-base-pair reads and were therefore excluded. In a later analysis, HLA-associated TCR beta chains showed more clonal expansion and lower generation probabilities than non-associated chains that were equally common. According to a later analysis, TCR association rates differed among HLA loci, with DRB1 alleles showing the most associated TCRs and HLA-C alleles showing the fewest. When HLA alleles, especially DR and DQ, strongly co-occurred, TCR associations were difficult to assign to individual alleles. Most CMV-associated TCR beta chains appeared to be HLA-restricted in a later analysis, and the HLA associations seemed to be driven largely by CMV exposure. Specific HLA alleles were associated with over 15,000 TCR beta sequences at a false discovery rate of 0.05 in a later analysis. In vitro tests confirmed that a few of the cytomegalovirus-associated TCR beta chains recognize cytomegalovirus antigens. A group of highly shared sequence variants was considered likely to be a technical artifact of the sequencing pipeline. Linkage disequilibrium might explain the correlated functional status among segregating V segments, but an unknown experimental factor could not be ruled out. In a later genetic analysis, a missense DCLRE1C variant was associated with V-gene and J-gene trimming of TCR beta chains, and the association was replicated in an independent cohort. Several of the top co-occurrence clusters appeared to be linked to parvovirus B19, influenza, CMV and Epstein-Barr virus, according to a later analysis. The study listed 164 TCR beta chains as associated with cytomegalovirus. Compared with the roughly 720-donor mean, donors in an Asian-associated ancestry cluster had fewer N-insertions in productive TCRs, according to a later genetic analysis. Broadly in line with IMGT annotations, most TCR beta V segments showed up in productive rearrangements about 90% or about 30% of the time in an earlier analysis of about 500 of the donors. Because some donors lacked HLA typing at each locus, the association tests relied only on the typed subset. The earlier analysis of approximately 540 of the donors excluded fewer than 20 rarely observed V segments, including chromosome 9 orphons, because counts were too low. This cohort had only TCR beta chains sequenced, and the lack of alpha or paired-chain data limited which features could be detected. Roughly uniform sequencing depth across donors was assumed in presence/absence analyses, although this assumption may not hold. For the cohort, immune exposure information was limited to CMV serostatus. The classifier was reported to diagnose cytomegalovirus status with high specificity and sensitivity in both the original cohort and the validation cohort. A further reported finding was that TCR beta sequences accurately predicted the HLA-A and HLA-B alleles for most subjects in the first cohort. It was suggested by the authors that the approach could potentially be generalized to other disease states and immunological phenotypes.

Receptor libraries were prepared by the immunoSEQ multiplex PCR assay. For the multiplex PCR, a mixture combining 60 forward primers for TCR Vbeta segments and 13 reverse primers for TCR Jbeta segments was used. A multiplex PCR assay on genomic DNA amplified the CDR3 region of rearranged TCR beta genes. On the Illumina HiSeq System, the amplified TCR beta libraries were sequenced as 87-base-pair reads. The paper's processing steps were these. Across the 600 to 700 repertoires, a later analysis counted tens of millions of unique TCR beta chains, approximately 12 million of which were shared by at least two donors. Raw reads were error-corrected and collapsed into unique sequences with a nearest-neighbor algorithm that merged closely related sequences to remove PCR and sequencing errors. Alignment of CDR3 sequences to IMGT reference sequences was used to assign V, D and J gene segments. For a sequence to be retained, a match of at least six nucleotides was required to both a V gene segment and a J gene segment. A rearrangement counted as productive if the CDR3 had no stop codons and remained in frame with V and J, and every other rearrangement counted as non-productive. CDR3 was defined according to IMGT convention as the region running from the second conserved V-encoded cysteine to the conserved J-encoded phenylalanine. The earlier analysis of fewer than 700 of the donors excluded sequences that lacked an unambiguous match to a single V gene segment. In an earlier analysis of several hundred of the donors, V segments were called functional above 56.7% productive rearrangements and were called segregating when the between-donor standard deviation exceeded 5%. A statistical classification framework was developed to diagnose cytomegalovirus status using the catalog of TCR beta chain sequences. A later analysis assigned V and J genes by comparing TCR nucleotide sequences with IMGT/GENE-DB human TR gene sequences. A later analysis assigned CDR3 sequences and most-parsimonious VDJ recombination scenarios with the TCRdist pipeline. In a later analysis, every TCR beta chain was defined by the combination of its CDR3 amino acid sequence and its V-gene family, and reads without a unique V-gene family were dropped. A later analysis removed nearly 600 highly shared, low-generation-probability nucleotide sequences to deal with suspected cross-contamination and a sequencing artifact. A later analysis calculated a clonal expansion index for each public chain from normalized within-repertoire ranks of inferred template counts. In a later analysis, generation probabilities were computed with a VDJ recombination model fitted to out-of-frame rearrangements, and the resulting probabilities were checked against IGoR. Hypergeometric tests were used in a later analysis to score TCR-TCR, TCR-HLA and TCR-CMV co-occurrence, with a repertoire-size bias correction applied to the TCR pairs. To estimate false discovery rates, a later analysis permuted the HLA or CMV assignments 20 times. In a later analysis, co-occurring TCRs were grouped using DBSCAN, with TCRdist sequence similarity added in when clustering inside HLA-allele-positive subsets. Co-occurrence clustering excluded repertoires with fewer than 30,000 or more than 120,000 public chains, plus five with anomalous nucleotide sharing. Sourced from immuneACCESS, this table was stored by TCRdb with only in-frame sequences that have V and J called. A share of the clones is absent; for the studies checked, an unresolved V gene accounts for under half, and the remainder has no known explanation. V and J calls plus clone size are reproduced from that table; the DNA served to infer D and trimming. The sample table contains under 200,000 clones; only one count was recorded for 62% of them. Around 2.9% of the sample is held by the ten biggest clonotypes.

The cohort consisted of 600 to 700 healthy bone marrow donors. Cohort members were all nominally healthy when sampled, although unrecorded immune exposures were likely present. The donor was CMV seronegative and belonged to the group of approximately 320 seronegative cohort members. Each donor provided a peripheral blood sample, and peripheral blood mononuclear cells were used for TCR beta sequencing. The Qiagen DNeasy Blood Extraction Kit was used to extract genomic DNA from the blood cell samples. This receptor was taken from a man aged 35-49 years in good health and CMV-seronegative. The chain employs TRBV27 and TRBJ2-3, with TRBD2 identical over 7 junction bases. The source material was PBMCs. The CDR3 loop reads CASSFGPGGPDTQYF. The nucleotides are TGTGCCAGCAGTTTTGGTCCGGGAGGCCCAGATACGCAGTATTTT.